This T cell receptor (beta chain) came from a study of blood T cell repertoires in COVID-19. Study-wide context: PBMCs, B-cell-depleted T cells, or T cells provided the cDNA or gDNA that made up the material.

Patients at the Seattle site were enrolled during active infection and followed longitudinally. This CDR3 is 14 amino acids long. CDR1 and CDR2 (germline): SGHRS, YFSETQ. V trimming: 2 bases; J trimming: 4 bases; junction bases outside the gene matches: 5. Original methodology: Reference gene primer amplification in the assay estimated nucleated cell counts. The protocol was immunoSEQ multiplex PCR, while the TCRdb copy is restricted to in-frame clones and leaves out a portion. That table gives V, J and clone size, and the DNA gave D and trimming. This sample yields more than 200,000 clones, of which around 84% are seen a single time; more than 9% belongs to the top ten. This clone was seen only a few times.

Sequenced sample: peripheral blood. The rearrangement uses TRBV5-1 and TRBJ2-7; 8 positions agree with TRBD2. This TCR came from a man aged 45-60 years with COVID-19, enrolled during active disease. The CDR3: CASSFAGTRYEQYF. Here the CDR3 DNA reads TGCGCCAGCAGCTTTGCCGGGACTAGATACGAGCAGTACTTC. Complete variable domain (other parts from reference TRBV5-1 and TRBJ2-7): KAGVTQTPRYLIKTRGQQVTLSCSPISGHRSVSWYQQTPGQGLQFLFEYFSETQRNKGNFPGRFSGRQFSNSRSEMNVSTLELGDSALYLCASSFAGTRYEQYFGPGTRLTVT.